This TCR beta chain was observed in a study of T cell repertoires in cytomegalovirus infection. As for the study in general: Epitope selection comprised recently identified HLA-C-restricted CMV epitopes and well-studied HLA-B-restricted CMV epitopes. Indicated by public TCR beta signatures were CMV infection and matching HLA type. Points from the study as a whole: Accumulated public TCR beta family frequency recognized individuals carrying CMV together with the relevant HLA. Ex vivo, HLA-C-restricted CMV-specific TCR beta clonotypes prevailed over the rest of the response.

This clonotype turned up a few times. Its specificity is not known. TCRdb itself ran the reads through MiXCR, one entry per CDR3 protein. The table has about 120,000 distinct CDR3 sequences, about 33% seen once; the top ten hold around two fifths. The material sequenced was CD8+ T cells from cultured PBMCs, taken from culture after CMV antigen stimulation. The origin of this receptor is a human donor in good health (CMV status not recorded). Some clones in this sample may be carry-over from other donors' samples.

The CDR3 loop is CASSLAAGGHYEQYF. In nucleotides, the CDR3 is TGTGCCAGCAGCTTAGCGGCGGGGGGGCACTACGAGCAGTACTTC. V is TRBV7-9 and J is TRBJ2-7; 9 bases are shared with TRBD2. V gave up 0 bases and J gave up 3 bases; unmatched junction bases: 3. Per germline, CDR1 SEHNR and CDR2 FQNEAQ (reference sequence). The length of the CDR3 is 15 residues. Variable domain in full (rest from reference TRBV7-9 and TRBJ2-7): DTGVSQNPRHKITKRGQNVTFRCDPISEHNRLYWYRQTLGQGPEFLTYFQNEAQLEKSRLLSDRFSAERPKGSFSTLEIQRTEQGDSAMYLCASSLAAGGHYEQYFGPGTRLTVT.